This entry is about one TCR beta chain. Its binding antigen is unknown. No qualities accompany the bases; no much larger clone lies one base away. The data belong to a study of T cell changes during pregnancy in multiple sclerosis (dated by TCRdb to between 2018 and 2021). With respect to the entire study: In women with multiple sclerosis, the researchers looked at how the T cell repertoire shifted as pregnancy progressed.

CDR1 and CDR2 (SGHTA, FQGTGA) derive from the germline V gene. At the junction V is shortened by 2 bases and J by 14 bases; bases outside the gene matches: 13. The CDR3 holds 15 amino acids from the cysteine to the phenylalanine. Only CDR3 DNA is held: 45 bases, read in frame from base 1. Library creation used the immunoSEQ multiplex PCR assay. This is the immuneACCESS table as TCRdb keeps it, with only in-frame sequences that have V and J called. A part of the clones is gone; compared with another copy, unresolved V genes explain less than half, and the rest is unexplained. The sample contains 70,000 to 75,000 clones, 92% of them found a single time. Roughly 1.9% of the sample comes from the top ten.

The input for sequencing was peripheral blood, taken in the second trimester of pregnancy. This receptor was taken from a female donor with multiple sclerosis, enrolled in a pregnancy study. Here the chain combines TRBV7-3 and TRBJ2-1, and TRBD1 aligns with 9 junction nucleotides. The CDR3 reads CASSLLGTGMGGEFF. Read as DNA, the sequence is TGTGCCAGCAGCTTATTAGGGACAGGGATGGGGGGTGAGTTCTTC.